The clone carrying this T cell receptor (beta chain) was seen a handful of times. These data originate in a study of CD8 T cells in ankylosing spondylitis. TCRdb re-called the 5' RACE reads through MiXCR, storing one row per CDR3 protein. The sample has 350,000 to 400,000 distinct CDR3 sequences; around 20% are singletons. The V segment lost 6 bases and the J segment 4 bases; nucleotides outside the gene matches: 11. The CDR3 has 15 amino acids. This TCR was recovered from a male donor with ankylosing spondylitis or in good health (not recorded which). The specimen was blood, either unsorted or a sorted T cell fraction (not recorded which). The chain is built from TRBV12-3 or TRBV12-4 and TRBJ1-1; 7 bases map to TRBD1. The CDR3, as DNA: TGTGCCAGCAGCGCAATACAGGGGATCGGCACTGAAGCTTTCTTT. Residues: CASSAIQGIGTEAFF.